This T cell receptor beta chain was obtained from a study of glioma-infiltrating T cells. General study points: Above-expected tissue-blood divergence occurred in all gliomas, most in low-grade ones. Tissue and blood shared very few CDR3 sequences.

Trimming pared 2 bases from V and 5 bases from J, leaving 12 bases between. Germline CDR1 and CDR2: MNHNY and SVGAGI (reference sequence). The CDR3 loop spans 14 amino acids. TCR alpha and beta CDR3 regions were amplified from RNA using iRepertoire nested multiplex PCR. Input was roughly 85-450 ng of tissue mRNA or PBMC total RNA. TCRdb itself ran the multiplex PCR reads through MiXCR, one entry per CDR3 protein. In the table there are about 210,000 distinct CDR3 sequences, over 25% of which are singletons. This clonotype was observed at least ten times. The antigen is not known. The TCR sequence derives from a human donor with low-grade glioma or glioblastoma, undergoing nonglioma brain surgery, or in good health (not recorded which). The specimen was glioma tissue, nonneoplastic brain tissue, or PBMCs (not recorded which). The rearrangement links TRBV6-6 to TRBJ1-1; weak D call: TRBD1 (6 bases). DNA of the CDR3: TGTGCCAGCAGTTACCGGGGGCGGGGGACTGAAGCTTTCTTT. As protein: CASSYRGRGTEAFF.